The 2 T cell receptor beta chains below were found in one sample sequenced in a study of response to subunit inactivated influenza vaccine. Via MiXCR, TCRdb re-called the RT-PCR reads, giving one row per CDR3 protein. The sample comprises over 450,000 distinct CDR3 sequences, 13% of which are singletons, and about an eighth rests with the top ten. This specimen was PBMCs from blood, taken more than 35 days after vaccination. The receptors stem from a man aged 50 to 60 who received an inactivated influenza vaccine.

This clonotype has a handful of counts. This chain connects TRBV7-9 to TRBJ2-2; D is ambiguous. Trimming cost V 8 bases and J 8 bases, with 18 bases left between them. The CDR3 runs 14 residues. From germline, CDR1 is SEHNR and CDR2 FQNEAQ (reference sequence). CDR3: CASARVWQSGELFF. CDR3 in DNA: TGTGCCAGCGCTCGGGTCTGGCAGTCGGGGGAGCTGTTTTTT.

The sample holds a few counts of this clonotype. The rearrangement links TRBV4-2 to TRBJ2-1; D remains ambiguous. This CDR3 is 14 amino acids long. Trimming shortened V by 0 bases and J by 6 bases, and 9 bases separated the two germline ends. Looked up from germline, CDR1 is LGHNA and CDR2 is YNFKEQ. The CDR3 bases are TGTGCCAGCAGCCAAGACTTGGTGGGCAATGAGCAGTTCTTC. This encodes CASSQDLVGNEQFF.